A selection of T cell receptor beta chains follows, all from one sample in a study of control samples from healthy donors and cancer patients. Libraries were prepared by immunoSEQ multiplex PCR; TCRdb keeps only in-frame clonotypes and omits some of them. This sample has 160,000 or so clones, with 92% found just once. The source material was blood. These receptors originate from a woman aged 25 to 39 in good health. The CDR3 runs from the conserved cysteine through the conserved F or W. A D gene is named only where the DNA matches it firmly. Only part of the rows carry a size: once, few, many, or a class if the clone is expanded.

>TRBV19|17|TRBD2|NA
CASRPGLAGDPYNEQFF
>TRBV28|11|NA|NA
CASLTVNEAFF
>TRBV7-2|15|TRBD2|NA
CASRLLAGSVIEQYF
>TRBV27|15|TRBD1|NA
CASRETGGSSYGYTF
>TRBV10-3|15|NA|NA
CAISEFGSTAGELFF
>TRBV4-1|13|NA|few
CASSQVGNTEAFF
>TRBV7-2|13|NA|NA
CASSLGANQPQHF
>TRBV19|13|TRBD2|once
CASGPPGLIAQYF
>TRBV4-1|16|NA|NA
CASSQDGTSGANVLTF
>TRBV6-5|12|NA|NA
CASSYGGTEAFF
>TRBV9|14|TRBD1|NA
CASSGGQGNSPLHF
>TRBV2|15|NA|NA
CASSEAGQNTGELFF
>TRBV6-6|14|NA|NA
CASTQSGQYYEQYF
>TRBV7-8|12|NA|once
CASSPTAGEAFF
>TRBV5-6|12|NA|NA
CASTDTGNTIYF
>TRBV6-5|14|NA|NA
CASSYGDSNTEAFF
>TRBV6-1|15|TRBD2|NA
CASSEAGSGSNEQFF
>TRBV30|13|NA|NA
CAWSVQAHNEQFF
>TRBV28|15|TRBD1|NA
CASSPSGRGLYIQYF
>TRBV7-3|15|NA|NA
CASSLFQGGTDTQYF
>TRBV27|19|TRBD2|once
CASSLSGGRKYSSTDTQYF
>TRBV4-1|15|NA|NA
CASSPGLRSGDTQYF
>TRBV15|14|TRBD1|NA
CATSRGGQGYEQYF
>TRBV5-6|14|NA|NA
CASSGRTKWYEQYF